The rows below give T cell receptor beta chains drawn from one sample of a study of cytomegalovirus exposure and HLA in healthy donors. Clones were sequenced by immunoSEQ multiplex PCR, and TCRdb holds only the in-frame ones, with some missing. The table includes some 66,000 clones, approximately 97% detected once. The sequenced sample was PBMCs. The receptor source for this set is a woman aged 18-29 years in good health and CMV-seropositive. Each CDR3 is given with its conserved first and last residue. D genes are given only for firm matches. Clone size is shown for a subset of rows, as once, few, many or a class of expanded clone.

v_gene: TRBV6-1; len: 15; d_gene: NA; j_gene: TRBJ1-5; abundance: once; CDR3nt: TGTGCCAGCAGTGGGGAAGGGGTTCGCAATCAGCCCCAGCATTTT; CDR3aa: CASSGEGVRNQPQHF
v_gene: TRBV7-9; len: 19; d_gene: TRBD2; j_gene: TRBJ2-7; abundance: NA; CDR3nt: TGTGCCAGCAGCTCCCAATTTCCCGGGAGGGCCATCATGCAGAGCGAGCAGTACTTC; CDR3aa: CASSSQFPGRAIMQSEQYF
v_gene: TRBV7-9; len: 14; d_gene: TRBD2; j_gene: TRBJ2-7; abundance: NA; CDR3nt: TGTGCCAGCAGCCGACTAGCGGGAGGGAACGAGCAGTACTTC; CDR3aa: CASSRLAGGNEQYF
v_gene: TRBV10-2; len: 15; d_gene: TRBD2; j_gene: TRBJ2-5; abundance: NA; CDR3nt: TGCGCCAGCAGTGGGACTAGCGGGAGGAAAGAGACCCAGTACTTC; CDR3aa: CASSGTSGRKETQYF
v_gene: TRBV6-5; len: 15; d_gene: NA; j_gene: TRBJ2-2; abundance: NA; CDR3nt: TGTGCCAGCAGGTCCGGTAGCGCGACCACCGGGGAGCTGTTTTTT; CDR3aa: CASRSGSATTGELFF
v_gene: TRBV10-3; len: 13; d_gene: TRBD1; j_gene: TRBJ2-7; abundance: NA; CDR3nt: TGTGCCATCAGCCAGACAGGGGCCTACGAGCAGTACTTC; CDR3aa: CAISQTGAYEQYF
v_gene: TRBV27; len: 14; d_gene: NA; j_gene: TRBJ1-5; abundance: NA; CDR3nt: TGTGCCAGCAGCCTCGGGGGATATGAGCAGCCCCAGCATTTT; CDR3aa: CASSLGGYEQPQHF
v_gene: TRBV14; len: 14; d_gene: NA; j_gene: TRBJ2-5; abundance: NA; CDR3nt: TGTGCCAGCAGCCAGGAACTAACCCAAGAGACCCAGTACTTC; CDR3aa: CASSQELTQETQYF
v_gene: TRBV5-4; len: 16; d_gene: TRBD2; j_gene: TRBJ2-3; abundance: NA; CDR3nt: TGTGCCAGCAGCTTAAGGACTAGCGGAACCACAGATACGCAGTATTTT; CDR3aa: CASSLRTSGTTDTQYF
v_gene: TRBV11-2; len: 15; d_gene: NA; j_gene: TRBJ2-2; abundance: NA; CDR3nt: TGTGCCAGCAGCTTAATCGGGAGAGTCACCGGGGAGCTGTTTTTT; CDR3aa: CASSLIGRVTGELFF
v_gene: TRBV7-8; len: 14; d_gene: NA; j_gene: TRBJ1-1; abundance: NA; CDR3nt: TGTGCCAGCAGCTTAGTTCAACTCGACACTGAAGCTTTCTTT; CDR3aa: CASSLVQLDTEAFF
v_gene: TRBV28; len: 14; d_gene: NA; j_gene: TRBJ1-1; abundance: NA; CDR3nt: TGTGCCGCGGGGACCTCAACCGTGAACACTGAAGCTTTCTTT; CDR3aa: CAAGTSTVNTEAFF
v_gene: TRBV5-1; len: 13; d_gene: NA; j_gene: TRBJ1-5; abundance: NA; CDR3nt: TGCGCCAGCAGCTTGGACGGGAATCAGCCCCAGCATTTT; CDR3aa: CASSLDGNQPQHF
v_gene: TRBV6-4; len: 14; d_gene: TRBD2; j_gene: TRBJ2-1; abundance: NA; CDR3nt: TGTGCCAGCAGTGAGACTAGCGGCTACAATGAGCAGTTCTTC; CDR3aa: CASSETSGYNEQFF
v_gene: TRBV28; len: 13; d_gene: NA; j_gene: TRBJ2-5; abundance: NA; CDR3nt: TGTGCCAGCAGTTTCAGGAATGGAGAGACCCAGTACTTC; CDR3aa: CASSFRNGETQYF